Following are 26 T cell receptor beta chains from one sample sequenced in a study of blood T cell repertoires in COVID-19. The protocol was immunoSEQ multiplex PCR, while the TCRdb copy is restricted to in-frame clones and leaves out a portion. The repertoire holds more than 300,000 clones, approximately 88% seen once, with 1.6% in the top ten. Specimen: peripheral blood. These receptors were collected from a woman aged 30 to 39 with COVID-19, enrolled during active disease.

The chain uses TRBV6-2 or TRBV6-3 and TRBJ2-6; 8 bases match TRBD2. There are 16 residues in the CDR3. CDR1 MNHEY and CDR2 SVGEGT come from the germline V gene. Trimming removed 6 bases from V and 3 bases from J; junction bases left unmatched: 7. CDR3 sequence: CASSAVSGGGANVLTF. CDR3 in DNA: TGTGCCAGCAGCGCCGTGAGCGGGGGTGGGGCCAACGTCCTGACTTTC.

The CDR3 sequence is CASSEPWGDNSPLHF. CDR3 nucleotides: TGTGCCAGCAGCGAACCTTGGGGAGATAATTCACCCCTCCACTTT. This rearrangement joins TRBV5-5 to TRBJ1-6; D remains unclear. Germline CDR1 reads SGHKS; CDR2 reads YYEKEE (reference sequence). This CDR3 spans 15 amino acids. Trimming took off 4 bases at V and 5 bases at J, with 13 bases between the two ends.

The DNA for the CDR3 is TGTGCCAGCAGTTTATCGGTCAGGGCTGAAGCTTTCTTT. It is translated as CASSLSVRAEAFF. V is TRBV27 and J is TRBJ1-1, with a weak D call TRBD1 (5 bases). In germline, CDR1 is MNHEY, CDR2 SMNVEV (reference sequence). V was clipped by 0 bases and J by 6 bases, with 8 bases between them. The CDR3 sequence is 13 residues long.

The J gene is TRBJ1-5, the V gene TRBV6-2 or TRBV6-3; D is undetermined. The V end was cut by 5 bases, the J end by 0 bases, with 17 bases between. CDR3 size: 17 residues. Germline V gene lookup returns CDR1 MNHEY and CDR2 SVGEGT. CDR3: CASSHGLRGISNQPQHF. CDR3 sequence (DNA): TGTGCCAGCAGTCACGGGTTGCGGGGTATTAGCAATCAGCCCCAGCATTTT.

The chain is built from TRBV16 and TRBJ1-6; unclear D gene. The CDR3 totals 13 residues. The germline V gene has CDR1 KGHSY and CDR2 FQNENV. V was clipped by 0 bases and J by 9 bases, with 6 bases between them. The CDR3 coding sequence is TGTGCCAGCAGCCAATCGAGGAGTTCACCCCTCCACTTT. It codes for CASSQSRSSPLHF.

The V gene is TRBV2, the J gene TRBJ1-6; 8 positions match TRBD1. The germline V gene has CDR1 SNHLY and CDR2 FYNNEI. The V and J ends lost 8 bases and 7 bases, in that order; junction bases with no gene match: 4. The CDR3 totals 13 residues. CDR3 residues: CASLRTGNSPLHF. For the CDR3, the DNA is TGTGCCAGCTTACGGACAGGGAATTCACCCCTCCACTTT.

CDR3 DNA sequence: TGTGCCAGCAGTGAACAGCGGTCGTGGGACAGGGATGGCTACACCTTC. Amino acids: CASSEQRSWDRDGYTF. The chain couples TRBV6-1 to TRBJ1-2, with 9 bases lining up with TRBD1. The V gene end was trimmed by 2 bases and the J gene end by 6 bases; junction bases not matched to a gene: 10. CDR1 is MNHNS, CDR2 SASEGT, per germline. This CDR3 is 16 amino acids long.

The CDR3: CASSPRGSYNEQFF. The DNA for the CDR3 is TGTGCCAGCAGCCCTAGGGGGTCCTACAATGAGCAGTTCTTC. The chain couples TRBV13 to TRBJ2-1, with a weak D call TRBD1 (6 bases). CDR1 and CDR2 from the germline V gene are PRHDT and FYEKMQ (reference sequence). The CDR3 loop spans 14 amino acids. V was cut by 5 bases and J by 1 base, with 9 bases left in between. Based on the CDR3 plus reference TRBV13 and TRBJ2-1, the full variable domain is AAGVIQSPRHLIKEKRETATLKCYPIPRHDTVYWYQQGPGQDPQFLISFYEKMQSDKGSIPDRFSAQQFSDYHSELNMSSLELGDSALYFCASSPRGSYNEQFFGPGTRLTVL.

The chain is built from TRBV3-1 (or the pseudogene TRBV3-2) and TRBJ2-7; D might be TRBD2 (7 bases). The V end lost 1 base, the J end lost 0 bases, and 13 bases lay between the germline ends. This CDR3 has 16 residues. Germline CDR1 is LGHDT and CDR2 is YNNKEL (reference sequence). The CDR3 loop is CASSQGARGHSYEQYF. In nucleotides, the CDR3 is TGTGCCAGCAGCCAAGGTGCGCGGGGGCACTCCTACGAGCAGTACTTC.

The V call is TRBV18, the J call TRBJ1-5; TRBD1 is a possible D gene (5 bases). This CDR3 has 12 amino acids. The V end lost 6 bases, the J end lost 5 bases, and 8 bases lay between the germline ends. Germline CDR1 KGHSH, CDR2 LQKENI. The CDR3 here is CASSTGDQPQHF. For the CDR3, the DNA is TGTGCCAGCTCCACGGGGGATCAGCCCCAGCATTTT.

The chain couples TRBV6-5 to TRBJ1-2; 9 bases are shared with TRBD1. Germline trimming cut 0 bases from V and 7 bases from J; bases unmatched to any gene: 6. Germline CDR1 is MNHEY and CDR2 is SVGAGI. The CDR3 is 15 amino acids. CDR3 DNA: TGTGCCAGCAGTTACTCGCGGACAGGGGCGGGTGGCTACACCTTC. The encoded protein is CASSYSRTGAGGYTF.

This clone came up once. J is TRBJ1-1 and V is TRBV5-4, with unresolved D. The V and J ends lost 0 bases and 10 bases respectively, with 13 bases between them. Germline V gene data show CDR1 as SGHNT and CDR2 as YYREEE (reference sequence). There are 13 residues in the CDR3. The CDR3 coding sequence is TGTGCCAGCAGCTTGGACGGGTGGATGGGAGCTTTCTTT. This encodes CASSLDGWMGAFF.

V usage is TRBV11-2 and J usage is TRBJ1-1; no reliable D call. The germline V gene has CDR1 SGHAT and CDR2 FQNNGV. This CDR3 contains 12 residues. V dropped 6 bases and J dropped 4 bases, with 9 bases sitting between them. CDR3 in DNA: TGTGCCAGCAGGCCCTTGAGCACTGAAGCTTTCTTT. It yields the protein CASRPLSTEAFF.

The V call is TRBV4-3, the J call TRBJ1-2; D perhaps matches TRBD1 (6 bases). The germline V gene has CDR1 LGHNA and CDR2 YSLEER. V was clipped by 0 bases and J by 4 bases, with 18 bases between them. CDR3 length: 17 amino acids. The CDR3 region has the DNA TGCGCCAGCAGCCAAGATCACCGGGGGGCAAGGGGCTATGGCTACACCTTC. This encodes CASSQDHRGARGYGYTF.

J is TRBJ1-2 and V is TRBV5-1, with TRBD1 identical over 9 bases. The CDR3 spans 16 residues. The ends lost 4 bases at V and 6 bases at J; junction bases unmatched: 13. Looked up from germline, CDR1 is SGHRS and CDR2 is YFSETQ. The CDR3 region has the DNA TGCGCCAGCAGCCCTGGACCGGGACAGGGTAATGATGGCTACACCTTC. It specifies CASSPGPGQGNDGYTF. The entire variable domain, with the rest obtained from reference TRBV5-1 and TRBJ1-2, is as follows: KAGVTQTPRYLIKTRGQQVTLSCSPISGHRSVSWYQQTPGQGLQFLFEYFSETQRNKGNFPGRFSGRQFSNSRSEMNVSTLELGDSALYLCASSPGPGQGNDGYTFGSGTRLTVV.

The chain employs TRBV13 and TRBJ2-7; TRBD1 agrees at 7 bases. In germline, CDR1 is PRHDT, CDR2 FYEKMQ (reference sequence). CDR3 length equals 13 residues. V was clipped by 9 bases and J by 6 bases; unmatched bases: 11. This chain's CDR3 is CASSRGLASEQYV. The CDR3 nucleotides are TGTGCCAGTTCAAGGGGGCTCGCGAGCGAGCAGTACGTC.

Only one count was recorded for this clone. The genes are TRBV6-5 and TRBJ1-6, with 9 bases that match TRBD1. Trimming cost V 7 bases and J 9 bases; bases outside gene matches: 7. The germline gives CDR1 MNHEY, CDR2 SVGAGI. The CDR3 runs 14 residues. The CDR3 region has the DNA TGTGCCAGCACCGCGGACAGGGGTGGTTCACCCCTCCACTTT. It is translated as CASTADRGGSPLHF.

V gene TRBV7-2 combines with J gene TRBJ1-2, with TRBD1 matching over 7 bases. The length of the CDR3 is 16 residues. Per germline, CDR1 SGHTA and CDR2 FQGNSA. Trimming cost V 5 bases and J 3 bases; bases outside gene matches: 12. In nucleotides, the CDR3 is TGTGCCAGCAGCGGATCACGGACAGGTCTTTACTATGGCTACACCTTC. Its protein is CASSGSRTGLYYGYTF.

The chain is built from TRBV3-1 (or the pseudogene TRBV3-2) and TRBJ2-5; 9 bases align to TRBD1. Germline V gene lookup returns CDR1 LGHDT and CDR2 YNNKEL (reference sequence). The J segment lost 7 bases and the V segment lost 0 bases, leaving 6 bases of the junction unmatched. The CDR3 covers 15 residues. The CDR3 DNA reads TGTGCCAGCAGCCAAGAAAGGACAGGGGATGGGACCCAGTACTTC. It encodes CASSQERTGDGTQYF.

This chain connects TRBV5-8 to TRBJ1-5, with D uncertain. Germline assignment: CDR1 SGHTS and CDR2 YDEGEE. The CDR3 consists of 16 residues. Trimming stripped 0 bases from V and 6 bases from J, with 16 bases between. The CDR3 sequence is CASSLVLRPEGQPQHF. CDR3 nucleotides: TGTGCCAGCAGCTTGGTCTTACGGCCCGAGGGTCAGCCCCAGCATTTT.

V and J are TRBV7-2 and TRBJ1-5, with 10 bases that match TRBD1. The CDR3 extends over 14 amino acids. With 6 bases clipped from V and 7 bases from J, the junction kept 6 bases outside the gene matches. Germline-derived CDR1 and CDR2 are SGHTA and FQGNSA. The DNA of the CDR3 is TGTGCCAGCAGTCAGACAGGGGGCTGGCAGCCCCAGCATTTT. Its protein is CASSQTGGWQPQHF.

The chain has TRBV7-6 and TRBJ1-1; D call uncertain. Germline loops: CDR1 SGHVS, CDR2 FNYEAQ. The CDR3 has 15 amino acids. With 0 bases removed from V and 4 bases from J, the gap between germline ends came to 12 bases. The DNA for the CDR3 is TGTGCCAGCAGCTTAGCCGGCGGTGGGAGCACTGAAGCTTTCTTT. Amino acids: CASSLAGGGSTEAFF.

Written as DNA, the CDR3 is TGTGCCAGTAGTATAGGACAGGGGATCATGAACACTGAAGCTTTCTTT. Its protein product is CASSIGQGIMNTEAFF. This chain links TRBV19 with TRBJ1-1; 8 nucleotides line up with TRBD1. Trimming at V came to 1 base and at J to 0 bases, leaving 4 bases not matched to a gene. This CDR3 contains 16 residues. Germline lookup yields CDR1 LNHDA and CDR2 SQIVND (reference sequence).

The genes are TRBV7-2 and TRBJ1-1; D call uncertain. Per the germline V gene, CDR1 is SGHTA and CDR2 is FQGNSA. The CDR3 has 13 residues. V lost 3 bases, J lost 5 bases, and 10 bases lay in between. CDR3 region: CASSFEGYTEAFF. For the CDR3, the DNA is TGTGCCAGCAGCTTCGAGGGTTATACTGAAGCTTTCTTT.

The chain combines TRBV7-2 with TRBJ2-1; possibly TRBD1 for D (7 bases). CDR3 length: 17 amino acids. The V gene's germline CDR1 is SGHTA and CDR2 FQGNSA. V was shortened by 5 bases and J by 3 bases, with 20 bases between the two germline ends. The CDR3 loop reads CASSRSGNRGGYNEQFF. CDR3 bases: TGTGCCAGCAGCCGCTCCGGTAACAGGGGAGGCTACAATGAGCAGTTCTTC.

The chain is built from TRBV2 and TRBJ2-1; D gene ambiguous. Germline CDR1 and CDR2: SNHLY and FYNNEI. There are 15 residues in the CDR3. Deletions cut 7 bases from V and 6 bases from J, with 19 bases between. In nucleotides, the CDR3 is TGTGCCAGCAAAGCTGGGCGATCCGCCTTCAATGAGCAGTTCTTC. Translating gives CASKAGRSAFNEQFF.